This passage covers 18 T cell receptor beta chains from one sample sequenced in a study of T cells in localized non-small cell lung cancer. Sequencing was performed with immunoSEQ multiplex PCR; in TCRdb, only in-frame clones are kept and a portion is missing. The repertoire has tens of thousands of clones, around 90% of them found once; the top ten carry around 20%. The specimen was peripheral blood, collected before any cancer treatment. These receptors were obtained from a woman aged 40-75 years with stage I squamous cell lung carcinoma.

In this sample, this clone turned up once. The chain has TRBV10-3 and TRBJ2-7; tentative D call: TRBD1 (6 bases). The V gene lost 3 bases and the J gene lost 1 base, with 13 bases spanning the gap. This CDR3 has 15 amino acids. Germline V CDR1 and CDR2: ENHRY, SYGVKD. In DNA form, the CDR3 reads TGTGCCATCAGTGATAGGCAGGGGATGTCCTACGAGCAGTACTTC. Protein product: CAISDRQGMSYEQYF.

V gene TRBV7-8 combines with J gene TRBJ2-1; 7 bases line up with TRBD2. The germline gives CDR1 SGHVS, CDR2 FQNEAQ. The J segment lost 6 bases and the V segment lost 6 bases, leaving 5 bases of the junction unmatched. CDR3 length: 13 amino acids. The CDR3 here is CASSYPGGNEQFF. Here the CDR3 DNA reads TGTGCCAGCAGTTACCCGGGAGGCAATGAGCAGTTCTTC.

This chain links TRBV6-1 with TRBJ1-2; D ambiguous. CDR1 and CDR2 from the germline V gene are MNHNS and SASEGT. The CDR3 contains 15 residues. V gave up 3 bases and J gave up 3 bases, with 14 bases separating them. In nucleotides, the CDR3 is TGTGCCAGCAGTGACGTTGGCCAGGTCGACTATGGCTACACCTTC. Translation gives CASSDVGQVDYGYTF.

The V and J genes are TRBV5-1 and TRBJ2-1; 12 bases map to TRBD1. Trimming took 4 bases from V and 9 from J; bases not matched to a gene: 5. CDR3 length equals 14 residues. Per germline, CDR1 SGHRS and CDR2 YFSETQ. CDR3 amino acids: CASSTGQGAVEQFF. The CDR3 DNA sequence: TGCGCCAGCAGCACGGGACAGGGGGCCGTTGAGCAGTTCTTC.

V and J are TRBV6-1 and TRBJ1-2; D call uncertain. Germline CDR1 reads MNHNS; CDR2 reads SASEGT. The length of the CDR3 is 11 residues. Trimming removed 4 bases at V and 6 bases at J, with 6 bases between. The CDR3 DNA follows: TGTGCCAGCAGTGGACCGGATGGCTACACCTTC. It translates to CASSGPDGYTF.

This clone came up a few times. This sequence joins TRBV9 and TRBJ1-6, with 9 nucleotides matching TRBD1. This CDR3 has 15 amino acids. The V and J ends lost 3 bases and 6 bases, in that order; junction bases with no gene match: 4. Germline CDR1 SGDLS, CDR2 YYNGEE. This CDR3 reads CASSEGQGGNSPLHF. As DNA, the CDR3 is TGTGCCAGCAGCGAGGGACAGGGAGGTAATTCACCCCTCCACTTT. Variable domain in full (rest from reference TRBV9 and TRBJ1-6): DSGVTQTPKHLITATGQRVTLRCSPRSGDLSVYWYQQSLDQGLQFLIQYYNGEERAKGNILERFSAQQFPDLHSELNLSSLELGDSALYFCASSEGQGGNSPLHFGNGTRLTVT.

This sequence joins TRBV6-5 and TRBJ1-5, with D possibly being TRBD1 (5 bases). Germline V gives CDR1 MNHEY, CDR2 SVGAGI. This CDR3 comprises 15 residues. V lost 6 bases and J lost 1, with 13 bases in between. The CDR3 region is CASSPGAFSNQPQHF. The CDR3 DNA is TGTGCCAGCAGCCCCGGGGCATTCAGCAATCAGCCCCAGCATTTT.

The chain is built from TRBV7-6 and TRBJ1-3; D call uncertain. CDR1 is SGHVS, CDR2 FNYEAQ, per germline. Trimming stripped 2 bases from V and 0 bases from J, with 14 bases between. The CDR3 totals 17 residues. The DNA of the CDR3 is TGTGCCAGCAGCTTAATCGCAGGAGGGAGCTCTGGAAACACCATATATTTT. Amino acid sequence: CASSLIAGGSSGNTIYF.

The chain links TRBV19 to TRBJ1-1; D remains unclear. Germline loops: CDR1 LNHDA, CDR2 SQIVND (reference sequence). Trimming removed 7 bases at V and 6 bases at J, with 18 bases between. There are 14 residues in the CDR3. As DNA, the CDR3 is TGTGCCAGTACTGGGGTTGGCGTCGGCTCTGAAGCTTTCTTT. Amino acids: CASTGVGVGSEAFF.

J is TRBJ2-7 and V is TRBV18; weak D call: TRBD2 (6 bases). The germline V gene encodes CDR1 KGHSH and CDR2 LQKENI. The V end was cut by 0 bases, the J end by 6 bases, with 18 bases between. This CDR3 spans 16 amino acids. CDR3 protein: CASSPPGSPWRGEQYF. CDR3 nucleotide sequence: TGTGCCAGCTCACCACCAGGTTCCCCGTGGAGGGGCGAGCAGTACTTC.

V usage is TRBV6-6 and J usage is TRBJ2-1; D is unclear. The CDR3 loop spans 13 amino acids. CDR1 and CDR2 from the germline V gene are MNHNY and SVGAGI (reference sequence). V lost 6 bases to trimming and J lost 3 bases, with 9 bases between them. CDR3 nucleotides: TGTGCCAGCAGCAGTCACGGCTACAATGAGCAGTTCTTC. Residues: CASSSHGYNEQFF.

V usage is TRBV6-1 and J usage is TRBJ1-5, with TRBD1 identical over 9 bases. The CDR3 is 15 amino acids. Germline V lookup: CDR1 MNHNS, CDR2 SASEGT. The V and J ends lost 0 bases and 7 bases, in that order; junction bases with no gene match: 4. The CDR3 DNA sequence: TGTGCCAGCAGTGAAGCTTTTGGGACAGGGCAGCCCCAGCATTTT. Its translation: CASSEAFGTGQPQHF.

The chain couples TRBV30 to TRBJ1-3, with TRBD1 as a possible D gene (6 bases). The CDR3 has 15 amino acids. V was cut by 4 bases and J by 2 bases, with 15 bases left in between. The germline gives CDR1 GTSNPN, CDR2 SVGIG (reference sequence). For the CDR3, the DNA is TGTGCCTGGACCTGGGGACAATTACCTGGAAACACCATATATTTT. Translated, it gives CAWTWGQLPGNTIYF.

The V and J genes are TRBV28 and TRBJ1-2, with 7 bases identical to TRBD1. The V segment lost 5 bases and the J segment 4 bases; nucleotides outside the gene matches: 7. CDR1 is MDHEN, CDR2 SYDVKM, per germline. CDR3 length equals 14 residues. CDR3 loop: CASSQGGRAYGYTF. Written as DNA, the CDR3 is TGTGCCAGCAGTCAGGGGGGGCGTGCCTATGGCTACACCTTC.

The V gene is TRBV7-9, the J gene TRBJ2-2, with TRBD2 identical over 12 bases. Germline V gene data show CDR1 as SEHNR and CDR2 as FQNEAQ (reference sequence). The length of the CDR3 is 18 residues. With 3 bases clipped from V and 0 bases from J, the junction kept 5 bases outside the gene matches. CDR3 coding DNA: TGTGCCAGCAGCTTGCCCGCTAGCGGGGGGGCGAACACCGGGGAGCTGTTTTTT. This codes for CASSLPASGGANTGELFF.

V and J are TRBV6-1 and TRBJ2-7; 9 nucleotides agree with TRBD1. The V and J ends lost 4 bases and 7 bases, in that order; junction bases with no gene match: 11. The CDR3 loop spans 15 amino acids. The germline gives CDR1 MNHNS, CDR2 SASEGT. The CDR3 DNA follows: TGTGCCAGCAGTGTAACCGGGACAGGGATACAGGAGCAGTACTTC. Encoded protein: CASSVTGTGIQEQYF.

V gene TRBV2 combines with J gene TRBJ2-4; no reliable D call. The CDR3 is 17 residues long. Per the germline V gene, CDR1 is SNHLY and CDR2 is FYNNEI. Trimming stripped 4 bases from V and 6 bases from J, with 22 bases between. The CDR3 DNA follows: TGTGCCAGCAGTGCGGATCAATTTGGGGTATCTGGAAACATTCAGTACTTC. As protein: CASSADQFGVSGNIQYF.

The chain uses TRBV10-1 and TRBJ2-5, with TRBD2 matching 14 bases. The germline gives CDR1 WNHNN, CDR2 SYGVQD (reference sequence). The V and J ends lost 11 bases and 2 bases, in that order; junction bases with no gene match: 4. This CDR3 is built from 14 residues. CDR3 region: CAGGTSGGQETQYF. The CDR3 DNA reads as TGCGCCGGCGGGACTAGCGGGGGACAAGAGACCCAGTACTTC.